This T cell receptor beta chain derives from a study of T-cell memory formation after mild COVID-19. In the study overall: Among the donors, TCR clusters were largely specific to each donor. General study points: Researchers report contracting CD4+ clones mostly in CM and EM, with CD8+ clones in EMRA. Clones from the second wave (peaking day 37) had unconfirmed SARS-CoV-2 specificity. Certain responding clones were present in pre-infection memory, suggesting participation of cross-reactive memory.

A word on this clonotype: What it binds is unknown.

MiXCR was run by TCRdb on the 5' RACE reads, yielding one entry per CDR3 protein. There are 170,000 or so distinct CDR3 sequences in the sample; roughly 30% occur only once, and 12% lies in the top ten. The sequenced sample consisted of PBMCs or a T cell subset sorted from them (not recorded which). The receptor comes from an adult woman who had mild COVID-19 (a few samples of this study predate the infection). Cell type and time point are not known.

The CDR3 loop is CASSTTGDGYTF. The CDR3, as DNA: TGTGCCAGCAGTACGACAGGGGATGGCTACACCTTC. J is TRBJ1-2 and V is TRBV6-6, with TRBD1 matching over 8 bases. V lost 5 bases and J lost 6; bases outside the gene matches: 2. Germline V lookup: CDR1 MNHNY, CDR2 SVGAGI (reference sequence). The CDR3 totals 12 residues.